This T cell receptor beta chain emerged from a study of cytomegalovirus exposure and HLA in healthy donors. The study, taken as a whole, reports: Earlier analysis found most TCR beta V segments productive about 87% or about 30% of the time.

A remark on this clone: Its antigen is unidentified.

The CDR3 is 15 residues long. Germline V gene data show CDR1 as MNHEY and CDR2 as SVGAGI. Trimming removed 2 bases from V and 8 bases from J, with 15 bases in between. Primers for the PCR totalled 60 Vbeta and 13 Jbeta. Sequencing was performed with immunoSEQ multiplex PCR; in TCRdb, only in-frame clones are kept and a portion is missing. The top ten clones hold around 1.9% of a sample with about 180,000 clones, roughly 75% of them seen once. The chain recombines TRBV6-5 with TRBJ1-4; maybe TRBD1 (5 bases). This receptor was obtained from a woman in her twenties or thirties in good health and CMV-seronegative. The sequencing input was PBMCs. As DNA, the CDR3 is TGTGCCAGCAGTTACATCGGTCGGGGGGGGGAAAAACTGTTTTTT. Amino acid sequence: CASSYIGRGGEKLFF.